The clone carrying this T cell receptor beta chain was seen many times. Those patients with uncontrolled infection, other autoimmune disease, pregnancy or lactation were excluded. Amplification targeted TCR beta CDR3 regions from RNA transcripts. Initially, a first-round RT-PCR of the TCR CDR3 employed the HTBI primer set. TCRdb called the multiplex PCR reads again in MiXCR, with one record for every CDR3 protein. The sample has fewer than 550,000 distinct CDR3 sequences, less than 20% seen once. Trimming left V 2 bases short and J 5 bases short, with 16 bases between. CDR3 length: 15 residues. The germline gives CDR1 SGHRS, CDR2 YFSETQ. The entry originates in a study of T cells in Graves' hyperthyroidism and ophthalmopathy.

The sequence was obtained from a woman in her late teens or twenties with Graves' hyperthyroidism. The sample consisted of blood. The chain couples TRBV5-1 to TRBJ1-1, with D possibly being TRBD1 (5 bases). The CDR3 region has the DNA TGCGCCAGCAGCTTAGTGGGGCCCGATACGACTGAAGCTTTCTTT. Its protein product is CASSLVGPDTTEAFF.